This T cell receptor (beta chain) was identified in a study of cytomegalovirus exposure and HLA in healthy donors. 60 Vbeta and 13 Jbeta primers were used in PCR. Clones were sequenced by immunoSEQ multiplex PCR, and TCRdb holds only the in-frame ones, with some missing. Counted here are around 100,000 clones, around two thirds occurring once; the ten biggest clones make up 2.6%. Sequencing was carried out using PBMCs. The sequence was collected from a man aged 50 or older in good health and CMV-seropositive.

The CDR3 sequence is CASSLPTSSYNEQFF. Written as DNA, the CDR3 is TGTGCCAGCAGCCTACCGACAAGCTCCTACAATGAGCAGTTCTTC. V gene TRBV7-2 combines with J gene TRBJ2-1; D is uncertain. CDR3 length equals 15 residues. Trimming shortened V by 5 bases and J by 0 bases, and 11 bases separated the two germline ends. Germline assignment: CDR1 SGHTA and CDR2 FQGNSA.